This is a list of T cell receptor beta chains from one sample in a study of PD-1 blockade in classical Hodgkin lymphoma. The repertoire was sequenced with immunoSEQ multiplex PCR; TCRdb's copy has only in-frame clones and lacks some. The sample shows about 21,000 clones, around 85% of them seen only once. The specimen was peripheral blood mononuclear cells (PBMCs), collected before the fourth cycle of nivolumab. The receptor set was obtained from a human donor with classical Hodgkin lymphoma. CDR3s include the opening cysteine and the closing phenylalanine or tryptophan. Fields, in order: V gene, D gene, J gene, clone size, CDR3 DNA, CDR3 protein. A D gene is named only where the DNA matches it firmly. Size values are once, few and many counts, or a class for expanded clones, and some rows have none.

V gene: TRBV7-9; D gene: NA; J gene: TRBJ2-3; clone size: NA; CDR3 DNA: TGTGCCAGCAGCTTATTAGGGCCTCGTGGCACAGATACGCAGTATTTT; CDR3 protein: CASSLLGPRGTDTQYF
V gene: TRBV7-2; D gene: TRBD2; J gene: TRBJ2-2; clone size: NA; CDR3 DNA: TGTGCCAGCAGGTTAGCGGGGGCGAACACCGGGGAGCTGTTTTTT; CDR3 protein: CASRLAGANTGELFF
V gene: TRBV18; D gene: NA; J gene: TRBJ1-1; clone size: NA; CDR3 DNA: TGTGCCAGCTCACCCTGGACAGACACTGAAGCTTTCTTT; CDR3 protein: CASSPWTDTEAFF
V gene: TRBV6-5; D gene: NA; J gene: TRBJ2-1; clone size: NA; CDR3 DNA: TGTGCCAGCAGTTACTCACTATCCAATGAGCAGTTCTTC; CDR3 protein: CASSYSLSNEQFF
V gene: TRBV21-1; D gene: NA; J gene: TRBJ1-2; clone size: NA; CDR3 DNA: TGTGCCAGCAGCAGATGGACAGGGGATGATGGCTACACCTTC; CDR3 protein: CASSRWTGDDGYTF
V gene: TRBV11-2; D gene: NA; J gene: TRBJ2-2; clone size: once; CDR3 DNA: TGTGCCAGCAGCTTTATGCGGACCGGGGAGCTGTTTTTT; CDR3 protein: CASSFMRTGELFF
V gene: TRBV4-2; D gene: TRBD1; J gene: TRBJ1-5; clone size: NA; CDR3 DNA: TGTGCCAGCAGCCAAGATTCAGGGGGCAGTCAGCCCCAGCATTTT; CDR3 protein: CASSQDSGGSQPQHF
V gene: TRBV14; D gene: NA; J gene: TRBJ2-3; clone size: NA; CDR3 DNA: TGTGCCAGCAGCCAAGATCTCTCAGATACGCAGTATTTT; CDR3 protein: CASSQDLSDTQYF
V gene: TRBV7-3; D gene: TRBD2; J gene: TRBJ2-3; clone size: NA; CDR3 DNA: TGTGCCAGCAGCCCTTTAGCGGGAGTAGAGACAGATACGCAGTATTTT; CDR3 protein: CASSPLAGVETDTQYF
V gene: TRBV28; D gene: NA; J gene: TRBJ2-4; clone size: NA; CDR3 DNA: TGTGCCAGCAAACCACAGAGATGGGGCTACGCAAAAAACATTCAGTACTTC; CDR3 protein: CASKPQRWGYAKNIQYF
V gene: TRBV4-3; D gene: NA; J gene: TRBJ1-1; clone size: few; CDR3 DNA: TGCGCCAGCAGCCCAGGGTTCACGAACACTGAAGCTTTCTTT; CDR3 protein: CASSPGFTNTEAFF
V gene: TRBV11-1; D gene: NA; J gene: TRBJ2-7; clone size: NA; CDR3 DNA: TGTGCCAGCAGCTCTAGCGTTACTTCCTACGAGCAGTACTTC; CDR3 protein: CASSSSVTSYEQYF
V gene: TRBV7-9; D gene: NA; J gene: TRBJ1-5; clone size: NA; CDR3 DNA: TGTGCCAGCAGCCATGTGGGTAGGGAGAGGAATCAGCCCCAGCATTTT; CDR3 protein: CASSHVGRERNQPQHF
V gene: TRBV18; D gene: NA; J gene: TRBJ1-5; clone size: NA; CDR3 DNA: TGTGCCAGCTCACCGCAGGGCATTACTCAGCCCCAGCATTTT; CDR3 protein: CASSPQGITQPQHF
V gene: TRBV28; D gene: TRBD1; J gene: TRBJ1-2; clone size: once; CDR3 DNA: TGTGCCAGCATTAAAGGCAGGGGGCCATGGACCTACACCTTC; CDR3 protein: CASIKGRGPWTYTF
V gene: TRBV10-2; D gene: TRBD2; J gene: TRBJ2-7; clone size: NA; CDR3 DNA: TGCGCCAGCAGTGAGACTAGCGGGAGCTCCTACGAGCAGTACTTC; CDR3 protein: CASSETSGSSYEQYF
V gene: TRBV7-3; D gene: TRBD1; J gene: TRBJ2-6; clone size: NA; CDR3 DNA: TGTGCCAGCAGCGACCCGACAGGGGGGAGTCCTGGGGCCAACGTCCTGACTTTC; CDR3 protein: CASSDPTGGSPGANVLTF
V gene: TRBV14; D gene: NA; J gene: TRBJ2-5; clone size: NA; CDR3 DNA: TGTGCCAGCAGCCAAGATGATACGAACAGGGCCCACCACCCCCAAGAGACCCAGTACTTC; CDR3 protein: CASSQDDTNRAHHPQETQYF
V gene: TRBV5-1; D gene: TRBD2; J gene: TRBJ2-3; clone size: NA; CDR3 DNA: TGCGCCAGCAGTACTCGGGGACTAGCGGGGGTCACAGATACGCAGTATTTT; CDR3 protein: CASSTRGLAGVTDTQYF
V gene: TRBV2; D gene: TRBD1; J gene: TRBJ2-7; clone size: few; CDR3 DNA: TGTGCCAGCACGCCTATGACAGGGCACGACGTAAACGAGCAGTACTTC; CDR3 protein: CASTPMTGHDVNEQYF
V gene: TRBV2; D gene: TRBD1; J gene: TRBJ2-2; clone size: NA; CDR3 DNA: TGTGCCAGCAGTTTTGACAGGGGGATTGGCGGGGAGCTGTTTTTT; CDR3 protein: CASSFDRGIGGELFF
V gene: TRBV7-6; D gene: TRBD1; J gene: TRBJ1-4; clone size: NA; CDR3 DNA: TGTGCCAGCAGCTTAGGACAGGGAAGCGTGAATGAAAAACTGTTTTTT; CDR3 protein: CASSLGQGSVNEKLFF
V gene: TRBV6-5; D gene: TRBD1; J gene: TRBJ1-1; clone size: NA; CDR3 DNA: TGTGCCAGCAGCCCTGACAGGGTGAACACTGAAGCTTTCTTT; CDR3 protein: CASSPDRVNTEAFF
V gene: TRBV6-5; D gene: TRBD2; J gene: TRBJ2-1; clone size: NA; CDR3 DNA: TGTGCCAGCAGTAGGACTAGTACCTCTAATGAGCAGTTCTTC; CDR3 protein: CASSRTSTSNEQFF